Below, 17 T cell receptor beta chains from the same sample are listed, as sequenced in a study of OX40 agonist ivuxolimab in advanced cancers. Sequencing was performed with immunoSEQ multiplex PCR; in TCRdb, only in-frame clones are kept and a portion is missing. This table holds about 80,000 clones, more than 80% found once. Here the sequenced sample was CD4+ or CD8+ T cells sorted from blood, taken in a trial of the OX40 agonist ivuxolimab. These receptors were collected from an adult with an advanced solid tumor such as melanoma, head and neck, liver or kidney cancer.

V is TRBV20-1 and J is TRBJ2-5; tentatively, D is TRBD2 (6 bases). Germline V lookup: CDR1 DFQATT, CDR2 SNEGSKA (reference sequence). This CDR3 region has 11 residues. V lost 3 bases and J 5 bases, leaving 7 bases between the germline ends. CDR3: CSASGSETQYF. The CDR3 DNA is TGCAGTGCTAGCGGGAGTGAGACCCAGTACTTC.

The chain couples TRBV28 to TRBJ2-7; D is perhaps TRBD1 or TRBD2 (5 bases each). The V gene lost 5 bases and the J gene lost 3 bases, with 17 bases spanning the gap. The germline V gene encodes CDR1 MDHEN and CDR2 SYDVKM. The CDR3 contains 15 residues. The CDR3 region has the DNA TGTGCCAGCAGTGGTCCCGGGACGGAACTCTACGAGCAGTACTTC. Amino acids: CASSGPGTELYEQYF.

This clone was picked up one time. This chain joins TRBV18 and TRBJ2-2, with D possibly matching TRBD1 (6 bases). The CDR3 spans 15 residues. Trimming cost V 2 bases and J 6 bases, with 13 bases left between them. The germline CDR1 and CDR2 sequences are KGHSH and LQKENI. DNA of the CDR3: TGTGCCAGCTCACCATTCCGAAAGGGGGCCGGGGAGCTGTTTTTT. It is translated as CASSPFRKGAGELFF.

The CDR3 sequence is CASSFQIGGYEQYF. In DNA, the CDR3 is TGTGCCAGCAGCTTCCAAATTGGCGGCTACGAGCAGTACTTC. The chain has TRBV7-2 and TRBJ2-7; D gene ambiguous. Germline CDR1 and CDR2: SGHTA and FQGNSA. The CDR3 covers 14 residues. V dropped 3 bases and J dropped 3 bases, with 12 bases sitting between them.

The J gene is TRBJ2-1, the V gene TRBV14, with D unclear. This CDR3 comprises 12 residues. Trimming shortened V by 3 bases and J by 11 bases, and 11 bases separated the two germline ends. CDR1 is SGHDN, CDR2 FVKESK, per germline. CDR3: CASSQSPRKQFF. The CDR3 nucleotides read TGTGCCAGCAGCCAGTCCCCCAGGAAGCAGTTCTTC.

This chain joins TRBV15 and TRBJ1-4, with D hard to call. This CDR3 is built from 11 residues. From germline, CDR1 is LNHNV and CDR2 YYDKDF (reference sequence). V was trimmed by 4 bases and J by 5 bases, leaving 2 bases between them. The CDR3 is CATSTNEKLFF. The DNA for the CDR3 is TGTGCCACCAGCACCAATGAAAAACTGTTTTTT.

The chain uses TRBV29-1 and TRBJ2-7; 8 nucleotides agree with TRBD1. CDR3 length equals 13 residues. Looked up from germline, CDR1 is SQVTM and CDR2 is ANQGSEA. The J segment lost 7 bases and the V segment lost 7 bases, leaving 12 bases of the junction unmatched. The CDR3 region is CSAKGQGPSEQYF. As DNA, the CDR3 is TGCAGCGCAAAAGGACAGGGTCCATCGGAGCAGTACTTC.

The CDR3 DNA sequence: TGTGCCATCAGTGAGTTTACTAGCGGGAGCTCCTACGAGCAGTACTTC. This codes for CAISEFTSGSSYEQYF. V gene TRBV10-3 combines with J gene TRBJ2-7; 11 bases align to TRBD2. The CDR3 totals 16 residues. Trimming took 1 base from V and 0 from J; bases not matched to a gene: 2. The V gene's germline CDR1 is ENHRY and CDR2 SYGVKD.

V usage is TRBV27 and J usage is TRBJ2-2, with D perhaps matching TRBD2 (5 bases). Trimming cost V 7 bases and J 7 bases, with 16 bases left between them. CDR3 size: 14 residues. The germline V gene encodes CDR1 MNHEY and CDR2 SMNVEV (reference sequence). Here the CDR3 reads CASKTNGVGGELFF. CDR3 nucleotides: TGTGCCAGCAAGACTAATGGGGTTGGCGGGGAGCTGTTTTTT.

The chain recombines TRBV5-1 with TRBJ2-3, with 12 bases that match TRBD2. Per germline, CDR1 SGHRS and CDR2 YFSETQ. The CDR3 contains 16 residues. V was clipped by 0 bases and J by 4 bases; unmatched bases: 3. Here the CDR3 reads CASSLGLAGDADTQYF. DNA for the CDR3: TGCGCCAGCAGCTTGGGACTAGCGGGAGATGCAGATACGCAGTATTTT.

This sequence joins TRBV7-2 and TRBJ2-1, with TRBD2 identical over 8 bases. Germline V gives CDR1 SGHTA, CDR2 FQGNSA. Losses at the gene ends were 3 bases for V and 5 bases for J; bases not matched to a gene: 0. CDR3 length: 13 residues. CDR3 region: CASSFSGNNEQFF. CDR3 DNA sequence: TGTGCCAGCAGCTTTAGCGGGAACAATGAGCAGTTCTTC.

This chain joins TRBV15 and TRBJ1-5, with 7 positions matching TRBD1. Germline trimming cut 2 bases from V and 0 bases from J; bases unmatched to any gene: 10. Germline CDR1 LNHNV, CDR2 YYDKDF (reference sequence). The CDR3 is 18 amino acids. In nucleotides, the CDR3 is TGTGCCACCAGCAGAACAGAGGGGACAGCCTATAGCAATCAGCCCCAGCATTTT. Protein product: CATSRTEGTAYSNQPQHF.

The sample holds one count of this clone. The V gene is TRBV15, the J gene TRBJ1-1; 7 bases line up with TRBD1. The CDR3 is 15 amino acids. The junction had 8 bases not matched to a gene; V was cut back by 0 bases and J by 7 bases. The germline gives CDR1 LNHNV, CDR2 YYDKDF (reference sequence). CDR3 DNA sequence: TGTGCCACCAGCAGAGAGGGGGGGACAGCCGGTGAAGCTTTCTTT. It codes for CATSREGGTAGEAFF.

J is TRBJ1-2 and V is TRBV25-1; 7 bases fit TRBD1. Germline CDR1 MGHDK, CDR2 SYGVNS. The CDR3 length is 12 residues. V lost 9 bases and J lost 9; bases outside the gene matches: 10. The CDR3, as DNA: TGTGCCAGTACAACAGGGGTGAAGAGCTACACCTTC. Amino acid sequence: CASTTGVKSYTF.

The J gene is TRBJ2-5, the V gene TRBV2, with 9 nucleotides matching TRBD1. The J call is uncertain, as TRBJ2-7 better fits the DNA end. Germline CDR1 is SNHLY and CDR2 is FYNNEI. The CDR3 runs to 14 residues. This CDR3 reads CASRAGQGSYEQYF. The CDR3 coding sequence is TGTGCCAGCAGAGCGGGACAGGGATCCTACGAGCAGTACTTC.

V and J are TRBV7-2 and TRBJ1-1; a weak D match, TRBD1 (5 bases). Trimming took 1 base from V and 0 from J, leaving 9 bases between them. Germline CDR1 and CDR2: SGHTA and FQGNSA. This CDR3 region has 15 residues. CDR3 residues: CASSLVVTVNTEAFF. The CDR3 DNA reads as TGTGCCAGCAGCTTAGTTGTGACAGTGAACACTGAAGCTTTCTTT.

The chain uses TRBV27 and TRBJ2-1; a weak D match, TRBD2 (6 bases). Germline assignment: CDR1 MNHEY and CDR2 SMNVEV (reference sequence). This CDR3 is 16 amino acids long. V shed 2 bases and J shed 13 bases, with 24 bases lying between them. The CDR3 region has the DNA TGTGCCAGCAGTTTACCCGGGAGCCTCTCCGCTCGGTTACAGTTCTTC. Its translation: CASSLPGSLSARLQFF.